Sequencing of this T cell receptor beta chain was carried out in a study of T cells in Graves' hyperthyroidism and ophthalmopathy (dated by TCRdb to the late 2010s). About the investigation overall: Peripheral blood samples were taken at initial diagnosis, before any treatment was given. After sampling, hyperthyroidism patients received methimazole starting at 30 mg daily, and ophthalmopathy patients received high-dose intravenous methylprednisolone. For training and testing, the approximately 97 patients in the discovery cohort were randomly divided in a 7:3 ratio. TCR V-J signatures able to tell the groups apart were searched for in a discovery cohort of about a hundred patients, of whom 40 to 45 had Graves' ophthalmopathy and some 60 had stable Graves' hyperthyroidism. In several Graves' hyperthyroidism patients, the study also compared T-cell repertoires from thyroid tissue with T-cell repertoires from blood. According to the paper, TCR Vbeta CDR3 sequencing was carried out on about 140 peripheral blood samples, which came from fewer than 50 ophthalmopathy, under 80 hyperthyroidism and some 17 progressor patients. Whether ophthalmopathy could be predicted prospectively was tested in an independent validation cohort made up of 18 to 20 hyperthyroidism patients plus 17 patients who later progressed to ophthalmopathy. What the work shows at the level of the full study, not this receptor alone: Blood samples also contained most of the expanded thyroid clonotypes (frequency above 0.001), which suggests that blood repertoires may reflect thyroid immune responses. Ophthalmopathy was separated from stable hyperthyroidism by a 13 V-J signature model, with around 90% sensitivity and approximately 81% specificity obtained in cross-validation and 80%/75% obtained in testing. No statistical method was used to set the sample size in advance, and investigators knew the group allocation. In validation, progression to ophthalmopathy was predicted by the model with 65% to 71% sensitivity and roughly 76% specificity, a median of roughly 6.4 months before onset.

A note on this clonotype: Its antigen remains unidentified. Per-base qualities were not stored, and no clone one base away is much larger.

After removal of 4 bases from V and 4 bases from J, the junction retains 9 bases not matched to a gene. Measured from the cysteine to the phenylalanine, the CDR3 is 16 residues long. Just CDR3 DNA is preserved here, 48 bases in frame from base 1. CDR1 SGHRS and CDR2 YFSETQ were looked up in the germline V gene. The TCR beta CDR3 regions were amplified from RNA transcripts. For the first round of RT-PCR on the TCR CDR3, the HTBI primer set was used together with the Qiagen OneStep RT-PCR kit. The libraries were constructed in a second round of multiplex PCR and then size-selected and purified. The libraries were sequenced on an Illumina HiSeq2000 using paired-end 100 bp reads. The source study handled its data this way. Raw data were processed with SOAPnuke, discarding reads with adapters, uncalled bases, mean Phred below 15, or no exact constant-primer or identifier match. High-quality paired reads were merged using COPE v1.2.5, and each unique nucleotide sequence was defined as a clonotype. Clonotypes were aligned to IMGT TRBV, TRBD and TRBJ reference segments using MiTCR v1.1. The analysis included only V-J combinations with a frequency above 0.0001, which together covered around 99% of the repertoires. The TCS score was defined as the ratio of F50 (clonal expansion) to E x V (chaos), calculated using BLOSUM62-based TCRdist between CDR3 peptides within each V-J. Welch's t-statistics and random forest reduced roughly 530 V-J features to some 14, which were used in a naive Bayes classifier (R e1071). TCRdb took the public reads, trimmed them with fastp at Q25, ran MiXCR for clone calling and kept in-frame beta chains. Rows with a matching CDR3 protein are joined into one entry that keeps the most common DNA and genes. TCRdb, not the authors, supplied the V and J calls. The sample records fewer than 850,000 distinct CDR3 sequences, approximately 15% of which are singletons. In total, the top ten clones hold about 14% of the sample.

A patient counted as having stable Graves' hyperthyroidism if no progression to ophthalmopathy occurred over 18 months of follow-up. Hyperthyroidism patients were aged 18 to 65 years and newly diagnosed, with disease duration of less than 2 months. The study excluded patients with uncontrolled infections, other autoimmune diseases, pregnancy or lactation. Diagnoses were based on clinical symptoms, serum thyroxine and TRAb, thyroid ultrasound and orbital computed tomography. PBMCs were separated from around 9.1 ml of fresh peripheral blood using Ficoll-Paque density gradient centrifugation. Total RNA was extracted using Trizol reagent, and RNA quality was assessed on an Agilent 2100 Bioanalyzer.

The sample taken for sequencing was blood. This sequence uses TRBV5-1 and TRBJ1-3, and 9 bases in between align with TRBD1. The receptor comes from a middle-aged man with Graves' hyperthyroidism. The CDR3 protein: CASSITGTGYGNTIYF. The nucleotide sequence reads TGCGCCAGCAGCATTACCGGGACAGGGTACGGAAACACCATATATTTT. Joined to the reference TRBV5-1 and TRBJ1-3 proteins, this CDR3 gives the full variable domain: KAGVTQTPRYLIKTRGQQVTLSCSPISGHRSVSWYQQTPGQGLQFLFEYFSETQRNKGNFPGRFSGRQFSNSRSEMNVSTLELGDSALYLCASSITGTGYGNTIYFGEGSWLTVV.